This T cell receptor (beta chain) came from a study of cytomegalovirus exposure and HLA in healthy donors. In the study overall: Among the approximately 430 donors who were genotyped, approximately 83% fell in the genetic ancestry cluster that is associated with self-reported Caucasian donors. Study-wide results and caveats: Later analysis revealed greater clonal expansion in HLA-associated TCR beta chains than in equally common others. Analysis was carried out at a later point, and it linked a missense DCLRE1C variant to TCR beta V- and J-gene trimming.

Of note for this clone: Its antigen remains unidentified.

J was trimmed by 2 bases and V by 5 bases; bases with no gene match: 5. This CDR3 is 15 amino acids long. Germline V lookup: CDR1 SEHNR, CDR2 FQNEAQ (reference sequence). With 60 Vbeta and 13 Jbeta primers, the PCR was carried out. This table comes from immunoSEQ multiplex PCR, and its TCRdb copy is limited to in-frame clones, with some not included. In the table there are fewer than 200,000 clones, about four fifths of which are singletons. The chain employs TRBV7-9 and TRBJ1-4; 7 nucleotides line up with TRBD1. Sequenced input: PBMCs. This TCR derives from a woman younger than 35 in good health and CMV-seropositive. For the CDR3, the DNA is TGTGCCAGCAGCCGGGACAGTCCTACTAATGAAAAACTGTTTTTT. This encodes CASSRDSPTNEKLFF.